The 10 T cell receptor beta chains below come from one sample, sequenced in a study of blood T cell repertoires in COVID-19. Assay used: immunoSEQ multiplex PCR; TCRdb lists only in-frame clones, some missing. The sample has 300,000 to 450,000 clones; around 89% are singletons. Sequencing used peripheral blood. The source is a woman in her 30s with COVID-19, enrolled during active disease.

The V call is TRBV24-1, the J call TRBJ2-2, with D unclear. The ends were cut back, 8 bases at V and 5 bases at J, with 8 bases in the middle. The CDR3 runs to 12 residues. CDR1 and CDR2 (germline): KGHDR, SFDVKD. As DNA, the CDR3 is TGTGCCACCATTGCGAGGACCGGGGAGCTGTTTTTT. It is translated as CATIARTGELFF.

V is TRBV10-2 and J is TRBJ1-2, with no clear D. The CDR3 consists of 11 residues. Trimming pared 3 bases from V and 3 bases from J, leaving 2 bases between. The germline CDR1 and CDR2 sequences are WSHSY and SAAADI. CDR3 sequence: CASSDDYGYTF. The CDR3 nucleotides are TGCGCCAGCAGTGACGACTATGGCTACACCTTC.

The chain is built from TRBV28 and TRBJ2-2; 8 nucleotides agree with TRBD2. V lost 4 bases to trimming and J lost 7 bases; unmatched junction nucleotides: 17. The CDR3 is made up of 18 amino acids. The germline CDR1 and CDR2 sequences are MDHEN and SYDVKM. CDR3 coding DNA: TGTGCCAGCAGTTCCCGGCTAGCGGGCCGAGTGGGACTCGGGGAGCTGTTTTTT. It encodes CASSSRLAGRVGLGELFF.

The rearrangement joins TRBV11-3 to TRBJ2-1, with a tentative D call TRBD2 (5 bases). CDR1 is SGHNT and CDR2 is YENEEA in the germline V gene. V lost 2 bases to trimming and J lost 0 bases, with 11 bases between them. This CDR3 region has 16 residues. CDR3 DNA sequence: TGTGCCAGCAGCTTAAGGCGTGGGAGCTCCTACAATGAGCAGTTCTTC. Its protein product is CASSLRRGSSYNEQFF.

This sequence joins TRBV5-4 and TRBJ2-7, with a possible D match to TRBD2 (5 bases). V shed 0 bases and J shed 6 bases, with 10 bases lying between them. This CDR3 contains 13 residues. Germline V gene lookup returns CDR1 SGHNT and CDR2 YYREEE (reference sequence). DNA for the CDR3: TGTGCCAGCAGCTTGGATCCGGGGAGCGAGCAGTACTTC. Translated: CASSLDPGSEQYF. Variable domain in full (rest from reference TRBV5-4 and TRBJ2-7): ETGVTQSPTHLIKTRGQQVTLRCSSQSGHNTVSWYQQALGQGPQFIFQYYREEENGRGNFPPRFSGLQFPNYSSELNVNALELDDSALYLCASSLDPGSEQYFGPGTRLTVT.

The CDR3 reads CASSQSGGETQYF. In nucleotides, the CDR3 is TGTGCCAGCAGCCAGAGCGGGGGGGAGACCCAGTACTTC. The chain joins TRBV3-1 (or the pseudogene TRBV3-2) to TRBJ2-5; the match to TRBD2 covers 9 bases. Germline CDR1 is LGHDT and CDR2 is YNNKEL (reference sequence). The CDR3 is 13 residues long. V lost 3 bases, J lost 5 bases, and 1 base stayed unmatched.

The chain couples TRBV19 to TRBJ1-2; D unresolved. Looked up from germline, CDR1 is LNHDA and CDR2 is SQIVND (reference sequence). V lost 3 bases to trimming and J lost 1 base, with 9 bases between them. The length of the CDR3 is 14 residues. DNA of the CDR3: TGTGCCAGTAGTATGCCCGGTTTTAACTATGGCTACACCTTC. This codes for CASSMPGFNYGYTF.

This clone was seen just once. This rearrangement joins TRBV15 to TRBJ2-1, with D maybe TRBD1 (6 bases). V was pared by 4 bases and J by 3 bases, with 22 bases between. Per the germline V gene, CDR1 is LNHNV and CDR2 is YYDKDF (reference sequence). The CDR3 totals 18 residues. Here the CDR3 DNA reads TGTGCCACCAGCACACTCTCAACAGGGACCCCCCTCTACAATGAGCAGTTCTTC. Its translation: CATSTLSTGTPLYNEQFF.

This chain links TRBV6-1 with TRBJ2-5; 12 bases align to TRBD1. V lost 2 bases to trimming and J lost 5 bases; unmatched junction nucleotides: 6. This CDR3 is 16 amino acids long. Germline assignment: CDR1 MNHNS and CDR2 SASEGT. The DNA of the CDR3 is TGTGCCAGCAGTGAATACGGGACAGGGGGCTTTGAGACCCAGTACTTC. Translating gives CASSEYGTGGFETQYF.

V is TRBV2 and J is TRBJ1-1; D gene ambiguous. CDR1 SNHLY and CDR2 FYNNEI come from the germline V gene. The CDR3 is 14 residues long. Trimming pared 4 bases from V and 4 bases from J, leaving 13 bases between. For the CDR3, the DNA is TGTGCCAGCAGTGGTTGGGCCCCCCGCACTGAAGCTTTCTTT. Translated: CASSGWAPRTEAFF.